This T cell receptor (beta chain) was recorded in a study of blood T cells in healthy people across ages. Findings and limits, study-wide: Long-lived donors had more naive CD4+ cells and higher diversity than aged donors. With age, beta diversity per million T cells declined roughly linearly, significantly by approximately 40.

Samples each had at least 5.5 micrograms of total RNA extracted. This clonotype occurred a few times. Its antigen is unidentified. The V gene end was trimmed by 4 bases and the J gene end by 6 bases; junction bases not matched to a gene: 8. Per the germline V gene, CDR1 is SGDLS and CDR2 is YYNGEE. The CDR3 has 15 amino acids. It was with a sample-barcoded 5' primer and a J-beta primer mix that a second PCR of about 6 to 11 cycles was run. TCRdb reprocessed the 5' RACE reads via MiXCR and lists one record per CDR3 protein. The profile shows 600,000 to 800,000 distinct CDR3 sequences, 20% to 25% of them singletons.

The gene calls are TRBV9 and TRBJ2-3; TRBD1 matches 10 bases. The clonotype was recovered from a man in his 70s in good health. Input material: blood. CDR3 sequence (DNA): TGTGCCAGCAGCTACGGGACAGGGGTCGTGGATACGCAGTATTTT. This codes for CASSYGTGVVDTQYF.